The 6 T cell receptor beta chains given below trace back to one sample, sequenced in a study of identical twins. In TCRdb, the 5' RACE reads were re-called with MiXCR into one record per CDR3 protein. The table lists hundreds of thousands of distinct CDR3 sequences, 8.6% of them singletons. The data were also submitted as part of a second study, on yellow fever vaccine responses in identical twins.

Material for sequencing was PBMCs. These receptors all stem from a woman younger than 30 in good health.

This clonotype turned up a few times. This rearrangement joins TRBV4-1 to TRBJ2-2; tentative D call: TRBD2 (5 bases). Germline V CDR1 and CDR2: MGHRA, YSYEKL. The V and J ends lost 0 bases and 8 bases respectively, with 22 bases between them. This CDR3 has 18 amino acids. The CDR3 spells CASSQDWPASPKPGELFF. The DNA of the CDR3 is TGCGCCAGCAGCCAAGATTGGCCGGCTAGCCCAAAGCCGGGGGAGCTGTTTTTT.

The rearrangement joins TRBV24-1 to TRBJ2-5, with TRBD1 matching over 8 bases. V was clipped by 4 bases and J by 2 bases; unmatched bases: 8. Germline CDR1 and CDR2: KGHDR and SFDVKD. The CDR3 consists of 16 residues. CDR3 loop: CATSDPRDRRQETQYF. The CDR3 DNA follows: TGTGCCACCAGTGACCCGAGGGACAGGCGGCAAGAGACCCAGTACTTC.

This clonotype was recorded a few times. The V and J genes are TRBV3-1 and TRBJ2-1; D not resolved. The V end was cut by 3 bases, the J end by 10 bases, with 10 bases between. Germline V gives CDR1 LGHDT, CDR2 YNNKEL (reference sequence). This CDR3 contains 12 residues. The CDR3 is CASSHPKGEQFF. The CDR3 bases are TGTGCCAGCAGCCACCCCAAAGGAGAGCAGTTCTTC.

The chain combines TRBV11-2 with TRBJ2-7; maybe TRBD1 (8 bases). Trimming cost V 3 bases and J 6 bases, with 15 bases left between them. The V gene's germline CDR1 is SGHAT and CDR2 FQNNGV. This CDR3 contains 14 residues. The CDR3 coding sequence is TGTGCCAGCAGCTTCGAACAGGGGGGGTTCGAGCAGTACTTC. Amino acids: CASSFEQGGFEQYF.

This clonotype was counted ten times or more. This chain connects TRBV13 to TRBJ2-1; no definite D call. V lost 4 bases and J lost 11, with 12 bases in between. Germline V gives CDR1 PRHDT, CDR2 FYEKMQ (reference sequence). The CDR3 extends over 12 amino acids. CDR3 sequence reads: CASSSLGSKQFF. The CDR3 nucleotides are TGTGCCAGCAGCTCATTGGGGTCTAAGCAGTTCTTC.

Only a few counts were recorded for this clonotype. V and J are TRBV6-1 and TRBJ2-7; 10 bases align to TRBD2. Germline loops: CDR1 MNHNS, CDR2 SASEGT. V shed 6 bases and J 7 bases; nucleotides not matched to a gene: 6. This CDR3 has 13 amino acids. DNA for the CDR3: TGTGCCAGCAGCATGACAGCGGGGGGGGAGCAGTACTTC. Translated: CASSMTAGGEQYF.